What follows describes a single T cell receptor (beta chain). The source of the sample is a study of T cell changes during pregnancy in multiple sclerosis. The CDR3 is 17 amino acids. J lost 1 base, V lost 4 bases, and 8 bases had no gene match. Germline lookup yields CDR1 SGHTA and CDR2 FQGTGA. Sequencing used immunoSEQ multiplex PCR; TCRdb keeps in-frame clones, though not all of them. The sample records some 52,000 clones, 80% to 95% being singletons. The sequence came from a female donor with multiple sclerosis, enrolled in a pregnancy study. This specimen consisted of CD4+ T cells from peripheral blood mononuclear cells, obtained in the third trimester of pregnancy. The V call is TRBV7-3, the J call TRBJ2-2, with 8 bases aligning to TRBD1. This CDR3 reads CASSSTLDRGNTGELFF. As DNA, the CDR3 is TGTGCCAGCAGCTCTACTCTCGACAGGGGGAACACCGGGGAGCTGTTTTTT.